A single sample gave rise to the 13 T cell receptor beta chains below, sequenced in a study of T cell clonotyping in hematopoietic cell transplantation. Measured with immunoSEQ multiplex PCR; TCRdb has only the in-frame clones, and not every one. The profile shows 10,000 to 15,000 clones, 90% of them singletons. What was sequenced was peripheral blood mononuclear cells. The receptors shown here come from a man between 25 and 39 years old in good health. Some clones in this sample may be carry-over from other donors' samples.

The J gene is TRBJ2-7, the V gene TRBV7-2, with D maybe TRBD2 (5 bases). The germline V gene has CDR1 SGHTA and CDR2 FQGNSA. Trimming took off 2 bases at V and 6 bases at J, with 11 bases between the two ends. The CDR3 contains 13 residues. CDR3 sequence (DNA): TGTGCCAGCAGCTTAATCGGGGTTGGCGAGCAGTACTTC. Protein product: CASSLIGVGEQYF.

J is TRBJ1-1 and V is TRBV10-1; no definite D call. Trimming pared 6 bases from V and 0 bases from J, leaving 41 bases between. Germline values: CDR1 WNHNN, CDR2 SYGVQD (reference sequence). CDR3 size: 24 residues. Written as DNA, the CDR3 is TGCGCCAGCAGGACCTATCTACATCATGGGAAAACCTTTTCGGGGTACCCGATGAACACTGAAGCTTTCTTT. The encoded protein is CASRTYLHHGKTFSGYPMNTEAFF.

The J gene is TRBJ2-7, the V gene TRBV11-2, with 10 bases fitting TRBD1. The CDR3 is made up of 14 amino acids. From germline, CDR1 is SGHAT and CDR2 FQNNGV. J lost 3 bases, V lost 3 bases, and 2 bases had no gene match. The CDR3 nucleotides read TGTGCCAGCAGCTTGAGGGACAGGGGCTACGAGCAGTACTTC. Its protein product is CASSLRDRGYEQYF.

The V and J genes are TRBV11-3 and TRBJ2-1; possibly TRBD1 or TRBD2 for D (6 bases each). CDR1 is SGHNT, CDR2 YENEEA, per germline. The ends were cut back, 5 bases at V and 9 bases at J, with 17 bases in the middle. The CDR3 length is 14 residues. The CDR3: CASSPQGGSGEQFF. CDR3 nucleotides: TGTGCCAGCAGCCCACAAGGGGGGTCCGGTGAGCAGTTCTTC.

The V call is TRBV18, the J call TRBJ2-3, with D perhaps assigned TRBD1 or TRBD2 (5 bases each). The CDR3 covers 13 residues. The ends were cut back, 0 bases at V and 4 bases at J, with 5 bases in the middle. CDR1 and CDR2 from the germline V gene are KGHSH and LQKENI. The CDR3 spells CASSPPGADTQYF. DNA of the CDR3: TGTGCCAGCTCACCACCGGGGGCAGATACGCAGTATTTT.

The chain employs TRBV19 and TRBJ1-4; TRBD1 aligns across 8 bases. Germline CDR1 is LNHDA and CDR2 is SQIVND (reference sequence). With 2 bases clipped from V and 8 bases from J, the junction kept 4 bases outside the gene matches. The CDR3 is made up of 14 amino acids. The DNA for the CDR3 is TGTGCCAGTAGTATATGGCAGGGGGCGGAAAAACTGTTTTTT. This gives the protein CASSIWQGAEKLFF. The variable domain in full, with the rest retrieved from reference TRBV19 and TRBJ1-4, is DGGITQSPKYLFRKEGQNVTLSCEQNLNHDAMYWYRQDPGQGLRLIYYSQIVNDFQKGDIAEGYSVSREKKESFPLTVTSAQKNPTAFYLCASSIWQGAEKLFFGSGTQLSVL.

This sequence joins TRBV20-1 and TRBJ1-1; no reliable D call. The V gene lost 1 base and the J gene lost 7 bases, with 7 bases spanning the gap. Looked up from germline, CDR1 is DFQATT and CDR2 is SNEGSKA (reference sequence). This CDR3 has 11 amino acids. CDR3 nucleotides: TGCAGTGCTAGAGGCGCCAGTGAAGCTTTCTTT. As protein: CSARGASEAFF.

The V gene is TRBV29-1, the J gene TRBJ2-7; 10 bases line up with TRBD2. Unmatched junction bases numbered 9, after V lost 5 bases and J lost 2 bases. There are 15 residues in the CDR3. CDR1 is SQVTM and CDR2 is ANQGSEA in the germline V gene. This chain's CDR3 is CSVTLPGLATYEQYF. In nucleotides, the CDR3 is TGCAGCGTTACCCTACCGGGACTAGCGACCTACGAGCAGTACTTC.

The rearrangement joins TRBV2 to TRBJ2-7; D unresolved. This CDR3 region has 13 residues. CDR1 and CDR2 from the germline V gene are SNHLY and FYNNEI. Trimming cost V 2 bases and J 6 bases, with 11 bases left between them. CDR3 in amino acids: CASSEIPVREQYF. As DNA, the CDR3 is TGTGCCAGCAGTGAAATCCCTGTTCGCGAGCAGTACTTC.

A single count supports this clone. J is TRBJ2-3 and V is TRBV7-8; no clear D. Trimming pared 5 bases from V and 0 bases from J, leaving 15 bases between. The CDR3 runs 16 residues. Germline CDR1 is SGHVS and CDR2 is FQNEAQ. The DNA of the CDR3 is TGTGCCAGCAGCCCCCGGTACACGCCTAGCACAGATACGCAGTATTTT. Amino acids: CASSPRYTPSTDTQYF.

This chain joins TRBV2 and TRBJ1-2; 9 nucleotides agree with TRBD1. V was clipped by 1 base and J by 6 bases; unmatched bases: 0. Germline lookup yields CDR1 SNHLY and CDR2 FYNNEI. CDR3 length: 13 amino acids. CDR3: CASSEGTGDGYTF. For the CDR3, the DNA is TGTGCCAGCAGTGAAGGGACAGGGGATGGCTACACCTTC.

The J gene is TRBJ2-1, the V gene TRBV28; D is unresolved. The V gene lost 6 bases and the J gene lost 12 bases, with 15 bases spanning the gap. The CDR3 is made up of 12 amino acids. The germline V gene encodes CDR1 MDHEN and CDR2 SYDVKM. CDR3 amino acids: CASSSTPPAQFF. The CDR3 nucleotides read TGTGCCAGCAGCTCTACCCCCCCTGCGCAGTTCTTC. Full variable domain (rest looked up from reference TRBV28 and TRBJ2-1): DVKVTQSSRYLVKRTGEKVFLECVQDMDHENMFWYRQDPGLGLRLIYFSYDVKMKEKGDIPEGYSVSREKKERFSLILESASTNQTSMYLCASSSTPPAQFFGPGTRLTVL.

CDR3 DNA sequence: TGTGCCAGCAGCGAAACTGGGACGGAGATTAACTATGGCTACACCTTC. It is translated as CASSETGTEINYGYTF. The chain links TRBV5-5 to TRBJ1-2, with a weak D call TRBD1 (5 bases). The germline V and J ends were trimmed by 4 bases and 1 base, with 17 bases remaining between them. The CDR3 length is 16 residues. CDR1 is SGHKS and CDR2 is YYEKEE in the germline V gene (reference sequence).